This T cell receptor (beta chain) came from a study of CD8+ T cells in alopecia areata. In the study overall: For treated patients, severity scores reflected the percentage of scalp area affected. Study-level points and caveats: Lesional scalp, notably in alopecia totalis/universalis, had clonality above that of normal scalp.

Treatment denoted: oral pan-JAK inhibitor, 5-10 mg twice daily. Punch biopsies of lesional scalp, plus peripheral blood, were taken from alopecia areata patients. Trimming took off 1 base at V and 2 bases at J, with 12 bases between the two ends. Per germline, CDR1 MGHRA and CDR2 YSYEKL. The CDR3 extends over 16 amino acids. Following extraction, RNA underwent reverse transcription to cDNA, which served as the sequencing template. Repertoires were generated with immunoSEQ multiplex PCR, while TCRdb's copy carries only in-frame clones and drops some. The sample shows about 120,000 clones, approximately 53% of them seen only once. With respect to this clone: Its matching antigen is unknown.

This TCR was sampled from a human donor with alopecia areata. The chain couples TRBV4-1 to TRBJ1-5; a weak D match, TRBD1 (6 bases). The material was CD4+ T cells sorted from blood, obtained at week 4, from a patient treated with tofacitinib. DNA of the CDR3: TGCGCCAGCAGCCAAGTAACCCAGGGGCGCAATCAGCCCCAGCATTTT. It encodes CASSQVTQGRNQPQHF.